Below are 6 T cell receptor beta chains sequenced from a single sample in a study of blood T cells in healthy people across ages. Primers used in a second PCR of about 6 to 11 cycles were a sample-barcoded 5' primer and a J-beta primer mix. One entry per CDR3 protein, called by TCRdb with MiXCR from the 5' RACE reads. Of about 1.6 million distinct CDR3 sequences in the sample, 34% were seen once. The material sequenced was blood. The origin of the receptors is a woman in her 30s in good health.

The chain employs TRBV6-6 and TRBJ2-3; the match to TRBD2 covers 7 bases. The V gene end was trimmed by 8 bases and the J gene end by 8 bases; junction bases not matched to a gene: 10. Looked up from germline, CDR1 is MNHNY and CDR2 is SVGAGI (reference sequence). CDR3 length: 13 amino acids. CDR3 loop: CASDLGGEGTQYF. CDR3 bases: TGTGCCAGCGACTTGGGGGGGGAGGGTACGCAGTATTTT.

This clonotype came up a few times. The chain joins TRBV5-1 to TRBJ2-1; 7 nucleotides match TRBD1. The CDR3 has 14 residues. Per germline, CDR1 SGHRS and CDR2 YFSETQ. V shed 1 base and J 6 bases; nucleotides not matched to a gene: 4. The CDR3 DNA reads as TGCGCCAGCAGCTTGCGGGACAGAGTCAATGAGCAGTTCTTC. Its translation is CASSLRDRVNEQFF.

This clonotype was counted only a few times. V usage is TRBV28 and J usage is TRBJ2-1; the match to TRBD2 covers 9 bases. V was clipped by 5 bases and J by 6 bases; unmatched bases: 17. The CDR3 has 18 amino acids. Germline CDR1 MDHEN, CDR2 SYDVKM. CDR3 DNA sequence: TGTGCCAGCAGTCCCCCGATAGGAGCGGGGGGCCGATTCAATGAGCAGTTCTTC. Translating gives CASSPPIGAGGRFNEQFF.

This clonotype was detected only a few times. The rearrangement links TRBV24-1 to TRBJ2-5; TRBD1 aligns across 9 bases. This CDR3 contains 13 residues. J lost 2 bases, V lost 10 bases, and 4 bases had no gene match. Germline V gives CDR1 KGHDR, CDR2 SFDVKD. CDR3 sequence: CATTGTGQETQYF. CDR3 DNA sequence: TGTGCCACAACCGGGACAGGGCAAGAGACCCAGTACTTC.

About this clonotype: One base away lies a much larger clone, so this may be a sequencing read error. J is TRBJ2-1 and V is TRBV7-2; D is undetermined. CDR3 length: 17 residues. Germline values: CDR1 SGHTA, CDR2 FQGNSA. The CDR3 reads CASGTPPWFEEYNGQFF. The CDR3 DNA is TGTGCCAGCGGCACCCCACCTTGGTTCGAAGAATACAATGGGCAGTTCTTC. The variable domain in full, completed from reference TRBV7-2 and TRBJ2-1, reads GAGVSQSPSNKVTEKGKDVELRCDPISGHTALYWYRQSLGQGLEFLIYFQGNSAPDKSGLPSDRFSAERTGGSVSTLTIQRTQQEDSAVYLCASGTPPWFEEYNGQFFGPGTRLTVL.

J is TRBJ1-3 and V is TRBV5-1; no reliable D call. V dropped 4 bases and J dropped 4 bases, with 12 bases sitting between them. The CDR3 is 14 residues long. Germline V gene data show CDR1 as SGHRS and CDR2 as YFSETQ. For the CDR3, the DNA is TGCGCCAGCAGCCCCGGACCTGCGGGAAACACCATATATTTT. Translating it yields CASSPGPAGNTIYF.